This TCR beta chain was identified in a study of cytotoxic CD8 clonotypes in ibrutinib-treated CLL. Background on the study: Response samples followed a median 12 months of treatment, range 6 to 36. Samples had a mean of roughly 280,000 productive templates and almost 95,000 productive rearrangements. Study-level points and caveats: The times at which samples were taken varied between sustained-remission and progressing patients. Clonotypes that were public were uncommon, and they contracted or stayed stable on treatment.

Of note for this clone: Its antigen is still unknown.

Data came from immunoSEQ multiplex PCR; TCRdb stores just in-frame clones and leaves some out. Here the sample spans about 70,000 clones, about nine tenths being singletons. The sequencing used PBMCs, collected after 12 months of ibrutinib treatment. This clonotype originated in a human donor with chronic lymphocytic leukemia.

Written as DNA, the CDR3 is TGTGCCAGCAGTGAAGTGGGCACCGGGGAGCTGTTTTTT. This encodes CASSEVGTGELFF. The chain carries TRBV2 and TRBJ2-2; no clear D gene. V was clipped by 1 base and J by 4 bases, with 4 bases between them. CDR3 length: 13 residues. Germline-derived CDR1 and CDR2 are SNHLY and FYNNEI. Combining the CDR3 with reference TRBV2 and TRBJ2-2 gives the whole variable domain EPEVTQTPSHQVTQMGQEVILRCVPISNHLYFYWYRQILGQKVEFLVSFYNNEISEKSEIFDDQFSVERPDGSNFTLKIRSTKLEDSAMYFCASSEVGTGELFFGEGSRLTVL.